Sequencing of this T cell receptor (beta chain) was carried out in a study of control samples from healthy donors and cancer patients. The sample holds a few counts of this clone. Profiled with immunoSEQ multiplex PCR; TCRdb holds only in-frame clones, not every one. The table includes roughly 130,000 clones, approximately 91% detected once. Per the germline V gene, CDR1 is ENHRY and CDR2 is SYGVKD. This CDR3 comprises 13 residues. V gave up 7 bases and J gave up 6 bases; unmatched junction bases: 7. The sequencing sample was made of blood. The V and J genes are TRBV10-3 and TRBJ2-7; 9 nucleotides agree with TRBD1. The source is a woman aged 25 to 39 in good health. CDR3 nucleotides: TGTGCCATCACCCGGGACAGGGTAGGCGAGCAGTACTTC. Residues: CAITRDRVGEQYF.